This entry describes one T cell receptor beta chain. The V and J ends lost 6 bases and 6 bases respectively, with 15 bases between them. CDR1 is MNHNY, CDR2 SVGAGI, per germline (reference sequence). The CDR3 is 14 residues long. Assay execution proceeded at the deep level. Each subset's genomic DNA was split evenly across several immunoSEQ plates. The assay was immunoSEQ multiplex PCR, and TCRdb's table has in-frame clones only and misses some. Of 490,000 or so clones listed, around three quarters are singletons. This sample is drawn from a study of shared clonotypes between healthy human individuals. Study summary: The composition of the donors was a couple of women and a few men aged 18 to 49.

The V call is TRBV6-6, the J call TRBJ2-1; D call uncertain. The TCR sequence derives from a woman aged 40 to 50 in good health. Some clones in this sample may be carry-over from other donors' samples. Sequencing was carried out using PBMCs. CDR3 amino acids: CASRSGEGANEQFF. In DNA, the CDR3 is TGTGCCAGCAGGAGTGGGGAAGGAGCCAATGAGCAGTTCTTC.